Described below is a single TCR beta chain sequence and its context. This clonotype was recorded a few times. What this receptor recognizes is not known. Base-call qualities are not available, and no considerably larger clone is one nucleotide away. Library preparation used 5' RACE. Data came from a NextSeq 500. To correct for sequencing error and PCR bias, the TCR library protocol tagged individual cDNA molecules with unique molecular identifiers. Both TCR alpha and beta chains were sequenced, and tight co-correlation was observed between alpha and beta sequence abundances in each sample. The authors' analysis ran thus. V gene, J gene and CDR3 annotation of TCR sequences was performed with Decombinator V4. TCRs were defined as expanded if a significant change between any two time points was detected under a Poisson model with p below 0.0001. TCR abundances were normalised to the total number of TCRs sequenced per sample and were expressed as counts per million. TRAV1-2 paired with TRAJ12, TRAJ20 or TRAJ33 defined MAIT TCRs, while TRAV10 paired with TRAJ18 defined iNKT TCRs. A search of VDJdb, accessed on 1 November 2021, was run for TCRs annotated to CMV, EBV and SARS-CoV-2, with TCRs annotated for multiple antigens excluded. TCRdb took the public reads, trimmed them with fastp at Q25, ran MiXCR for clone calling and kept in-frame beta chains. CDR3 protein duplicates are merged, each entry listing the most common genes and DNA. What appears here as the V and J calls and clone size reflects TCRdb's work, not the paper's. Here the sample has some 35,000 distinct CDR3 sequences; about 6.8% occur a single time. The ten largest clones take up about 22% of the sample.

Looking up the germline V gene yields CDR1 MNHNS and CDR2 SASEGT. Germline trimming: 0 bases from V, 8 bases from J; junction bases outside gene matches: 7. From the cysteine through the phenylalanine, the CDR3 covers 16 amino acids. Kept here is only the CDR3 DNA, which spans 48 bases and is read in frame from base 1. This sample is part of a study of early T cells in non-severe SARS-CoV-2 infection (dated by TCRdb to about 2021). Looking at the study overall: Bulk RNA from unsorted whole blood was used for TCR sequencing, so alpha and beta chains could not be paired. Broad study findings and their caveats: Matching against VDJdb was skewed toward anti-spike CD8 responses, likely underestimated virus-specific expansions, and missed private and CD4 specificities.

This was a case-control study nested in a cohort of healthcare workers in London, UK, who had nasopharyngeal swab PCR tests and blood samples taken every week. Healthcare workers were enrolled in the week of the UK lockdown, from 23 to 31 March 2020, and were followed every week for up to 16 weeks. This specimen consisted of whole blood, obtained at baseline. Recombination linked TRBV6-1 to TRBJ1-4; TRBD1 fits 9 bases in the junction. The TCR sequence derives from an adult who was a healthcare worker with PCR-confirmed SARS-CoV-2 infection or an uninfected control (not recorded which). The nucleotide sequence is given as TGTGCCAGCAGTGAAGCTAGCGGGACAGGGCGGGAAAAACTGTTTTTT. Protein translation: CASSEASGTGREKLFF.